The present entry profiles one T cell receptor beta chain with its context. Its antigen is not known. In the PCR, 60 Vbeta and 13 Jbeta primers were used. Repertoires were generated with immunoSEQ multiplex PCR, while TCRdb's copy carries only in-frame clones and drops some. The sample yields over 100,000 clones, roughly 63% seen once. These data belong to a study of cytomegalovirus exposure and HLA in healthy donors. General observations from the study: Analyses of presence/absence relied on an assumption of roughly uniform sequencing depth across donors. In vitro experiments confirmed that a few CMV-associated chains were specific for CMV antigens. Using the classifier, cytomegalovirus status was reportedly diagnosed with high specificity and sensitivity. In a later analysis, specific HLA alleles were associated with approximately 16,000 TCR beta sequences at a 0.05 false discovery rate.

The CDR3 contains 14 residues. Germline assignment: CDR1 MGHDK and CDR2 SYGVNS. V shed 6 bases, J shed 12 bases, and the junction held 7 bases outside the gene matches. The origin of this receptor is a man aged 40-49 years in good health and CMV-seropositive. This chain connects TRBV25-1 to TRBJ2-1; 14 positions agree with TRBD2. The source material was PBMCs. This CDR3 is CASRTSGRAIRQFF. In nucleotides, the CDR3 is TGTGCCAGCAGGACTAGCGGGAGGGCCATACGGCAGTTCTTC.